This is a list of T cell receptor beta chains from one sample in a study of blood T cell repertoires in COVID-19. The assay was immunoSEQ multiplex PCR, and TCRdb's table has in-frame clones only and misses some. Of 150,000 to 200,000 clones listed, roughly four fifths are singletons. The specimen was peripheral blood. Receptor source: a human donor in a cohort sampled during active COVID-19. Each CDR3 is given with its conserved first and last residue. A D gene is named only where the DNA matches it firmly. Expanded clones get a size class; other rows say once, few or many, or leave the size out.

D: TRBD2
size: once
V: TRBV5-1
J: TRBJ2-5
DNA: TGCGCCAGCAGCTCATTACTTAGCGGGAGGGCCTCCCAAGAGACCCAGTACTTC
CDR3: CASSSLLSGRASQETQYF

D: .
size: few
V: TRBV19
J: TRBJ2-4
DNA: TGTGCCAGTAGTATGTTGGGCAGCCAGGCGCTATCCCTCAAAAACATTCAGTACTTC
CDR3: CASSMLGSQALSLKNIQYF

D: TRBD2
size: .
V: TRBV29-1
J: TRBJ2-3
DNA: TGCAGCGCCGGGACTAGCGGGAGGGTTCGGGATACGCAGTATTTT
CDR3: CSAGTSGRVRDTQYF

D: TRBD1
size: once
V: TRBV3-1/TRBV3-2
J: TRBJ2-7
DNA: TGTGCCAGCAGAAGGACAGGGGCCCCCTACGAGCAGTACTTC
CDR3: CASRRTGAPYEQYF

D: TRBD1
size: .
V: TRBV30
J: TRBJ1-2
DNA: TGTGCCTGGAGTCTGTATGGACAGGGGGGCTACACCTTC
CDR3: CAWSLYGQGGYTF

D: .
size: once
V: TRBV5-3
J: TRBJ2-1
DNA: TGTGCCAGAAGCTTGGCCCAGCGGATATACAATGAGCAGTTCTTC
CDR3: CARSLAQRIYNEQFF

D: .
size: .
V: TRBV2
J: TRBJ2-1
DNA: TGTGCCAGCTTCATTAGGGGGTACAATGAGCAGTTCTTC
CDR3: CASFIRGYNEQFF

D: TRBD1
size: .
V: TRBV2
J: TRBJ2-1
DNA: TGTGCCAGCACTCCGGGACAGCTCTACAATGAGCAGTTCTTC
CDR3: CASTPGQLYNEQFF

D: .
size: .
V: TRBV27
J: TRBJ1-5
DNA: TGTGCCAGCAGTTTATCAGGGGTGCGCAATCAGCCCCAGCATTTT
CDR3: CASSLSGVRNQPQHF

D: .
size: .
V: TRBV11-2
J: TRBJ1-5
DNA: TGTGCCAGCAGCTTAGGACAGACTAGCGATCAGCCCCAGCATTTT
CDR3: CASSLGQTSDQPQHF

D: TRBD1
size: .
V: TRBV29-1
J: TRBJ2-7
DNA: TGCAGCGTTGGGGTGGGACAGGCAAATCTCAAATCATACTACGAGCAGTACTTC
CDR3: CSVGVGQANLKSYYEQYF

D: TRBD1
size: .
V: TRBV19
J: TRBJ1-5
DNA: TGTGCCAGTAGTCAGCGAACACAGGGGCGTCAGCCCCAGCATTTT
CDR3: CASSQRTQGRQPQHF

D: .
size: .
V: TRBV7-9
J: TRBJ1-1
DNA: TGTGCCAGCAGCTTAGACGGGGGCACTGAAGCTTTCTTT
CDR3: CASSLDGGTEAFF

D: TRBD2
size: .
V: TRBV19
J: TRBJ2-5
DNA: TGTGCCAGTACGGCGGGAGGTCGGTTTGAGACCCAGTACTTC
CDR3: CASTAGGRFETQYF

D: TRBD2
size: .
V: TRBV29-1
J: TRBJ2-5
DNA: TGCAGCGCCAACCAGCGGGGGGGGGAGACCCAGTACTTC
CDR3: CSANQRGGETQYF

D: TRBD1
size: .
V: TRBV29-1
J: TRBJ2-3
DNA: TGCAGCGCTACCCCGACAGGGGGCTTGGATACGCAGTATTTT
CDR3: CSATPTGGLDTQYF

D: .
size: .
V: TRBV6-2/TRBV6-3
J: TRBJ2-4
DNA: TGTGCCAGCAGTCACTCTCGGGTTTTTGACAAAAACATTCAGTACTTC
CDR3: CASSHSRVFDKNIQYF

D: .
size: .
V: TRBV6-5
J: TRBJ1-2
DNA: TGTGCCAGCAGTTTCTCGTCCGGGGGTGGAAACACCTTC
CDR3: CASSFSSGGGNTF

D: .
size: few
V: TRBV12-3/TRBV12-4
J: TRBJ2-2
DNA: TGTGCCAGCAGTTTAATACGGGCCGGGGAGCTGTTTTTT
CDR3: CASSLIRAGELFF